Included here is one TCR beta chain sequence, with context. The data were obtained in a study of blood T cell repertoires in COVID-19. The overall study: The United States, Italy and Spain were the sources of the acute and convalescent COVID-19 samples. PBMCs, B-cell-depleted T cells, or T cells were the source of the cDNA or gDNA that made up the material.

In Seattle, patients joined the study during active infection and were tracked longitudinally. The CDR3 is made up of 19 amino acids. V was pared by 1 base and J by 5 bases, with 25 bases between. Germline CDR1 reads LNHNV; CDR2 reads YYDKDF (reference sequence). In the source study's methods: Estimation of nucleated cell counts relied on the amplification of reference gene primers. Profiling relied on immunoSEQ multiplex PCR, and the TCRdb table lists in-frame clones only, not all of them. V, J and clone size reflect that table, while D and trimming were determined from the DNA. Of 200,000 to 250,000 clones in the sample, around 90% were seen once.

This sequence joins TRBV15 and TRBJ2-3, with D possibly being TRBD2 (6 bases). The sequence was collected from a man aged 30 to 39 with COVID-19, enrolled during active disease. Sequencing was performed on peripheral blood. CDR3 in amino acids: CATSRVGLQGGVFQDTQYF. The DNA for the CDR3 is TGTGCCACCAGCAGAGTTGGCTTGCAGGGCGGGGTCTTTCAAGATACGCAGTATTTT.